These 12 T cell receptor beta chains originate from one sample sequenced in a study of shared clonotypes between healthy human individuals. The table came from immunoSEQ multiplex PCR; TCRdb's copy has only in-frame clones and leaves some out. The sample lists more than 400,000 clones; around 73% were seen once. Material for sequencing was PBMCs. The receptors derive from a woman between 35 and 50 years old in good health. Some clones in this sample may be carry-over from other donors' samples.

The sample holds one count of this clone. The rearrangement links TRBV7-6 to TRBJ2-5; 8 bases match TRBD1. CDR1 is SGHVS, CDR2 FNYEAQ, per germline. CDR3 length: 13 residues. V lost 5 bases to trimming and J lost 9 bases; unmatched junction nucleotides: 8. The CDR3 sequence is CASSPRTGWAQYF. DNA of the CDR3: TGTGCCAGCAGCCCGCGGACAGGGTGGGCCCAGTACTTC.

V usage is TRBV5-1 and J usage is TRBJ1-5; TRBD1 matches at 7 bases. V shed 0 bases, J shed 6 bases, and the junction held 6 bases outside the gene matches. CDR1 SGHRS and CDR2 YFSETQ come from the germline V gene. The CDR3 length is 15 residues. CDR3 protein: CASSLGPGTAQPQHF. DNA of the CDR3: TGCGCCAGCAGCTTGGGTCCCGGGACAGCTCAGCCCCAGCATTTT.

This chain connects TRBV4-2 to TRBJ2-1; 8 nucleotides align to TRBD2. There are 15 residues in the CDR3. Trimming took 0 bases from V and 4 from J; bases not matched to a gene: 2. Germline V gene data show CDR1 as LGHNA and CDR2 as YNFKEQ. The chain's CDR3 is CASSQDSGDYNEQFF. For the CDR3, the DNA is TGTGCCAGCAGCCAAGATAGCGGGGATTACAATGAGCAGTTCTTC.

This clone was recorded once. The chain combines TRBV28 with TRBJ2-3; TRBD1 agrees at 9 bases. The CDR3 totals 18 residues. With V trimmed by 5 bases and J by 2 bases, 14 bases remained unmatched. Per germline, CDR1 MDHEN and CDR2 SYDVKM. The CDR3 coding sequence is TGTGCCAGCAGTCCCAACTTAGGGACAGGGAAGGACACAGATACGCAGTATTTT. It codes for CASSPNLGTGKDTDTQYF. The full variable domain, its missing parts supplied by reference TRBV28 and TRBJ2-3, is DVKVTQSSRYLVKRTGEKVFLECVQDMDHENMFWYRQDPGLGLRLIYFSYDVKMKEKGDIPEGYSVSREKKERFSLILESASTNQTSMYLCASSPNLGTGKDTDTQYFGPGTRLTVL.

The DNA of the CDR3 is TGTGCCAGCAGTCCTCCGGGACTGAGCTCCTACGAGCAGTACTTC. It codes for CASSPPGLSSYEQYF. The V gene is TRBV6-6, the J gene TRBJ2-7; D might be TRBD2 (6 bases). The CDR3 runs 15 residues. Germline V gene sequence: CDR1 MNHNY, CDR2 SVGAGI (reference sequence). V dropped 5 bases and J dropped 0 bases, with 14 bases sitting between them.

J is TRBJ1-4 and V is TRBV28, with 8 bases aligning to TRBD1. The CDR3 contains 14 residues. V trimming: 5 bases; J trimming: 3 bases; junction bases outside the gene matches: 2. Germline V CDR1 and CDR2: MDHEN, SYDVKM. The CDR3 DNA follows: TGTGCCAGCAGTGAACAGGGGGCTAATGAAAAACTGTTTTTT. Its protein product is CASSEQGANEKLFF.

This chain's CDR3 is CASSYSTSPGGGQFF. As DNA, the CDR3 is TGTGCCAGCAGTTACTCGACGTCCCCGGGAGGTGGGCAGTTCTTC. The gene calls are TRBV6-6 and TRBJ2-1, with 7 bases that match TRBD2. CDR3 size: 15 residues. The germline V gene encodes CDR1 MNHNY and CDR2 SVGAGI (reference sequence). Unmatched junction bases numbered 11, after V lost 0 bases and J lost 12 bases.

The chain carries TRBV7-9 and TRBJ2-3, with a possible D match to TRBD2 (5 bases). The V and J ends lost 5 bases and 6 bases respectively, with 9 bases between them. CDR1 and CDR2 from the germline V gene are SEHNR and FQNEAQ (reference sequence). The CDR3 totals 12 residues. This chain's CDR3 is CASSPTSDTQYF. CDR3 nucleotides: TGTGCCAGCAGCCCTACTAGTGATACGCAGTATTTT.

In its sample, this clone was seen once. A far larger clone is just one base off, so this is likely a read error. The chain employs TRBV7-2 and TRBJ1-5; D remains ambiguous. The germline CDR1 and CDR2 sequences are SGHTA and FQGNSA. The V end lost 4 bases, the J end lost 5 bases, and 9 bases lay between the germline ends. The CDR3 is 13 residues long. The CDR3: CASSSAPDQPQHF. In nucleotides, the CDR3 is TGTGCCAGCAGCTCAGCGCCAGATCAGCCCCAGCATTTT.

V is TRBV28 and J is TRBJ2-5; 10 nucleotides align to TRBD2. J was trimmed by 2 bases and V by 5 bases; bases with no gene match: 5. CDR3 length equals 15 residues. CDR1 is MDHEN, CDR2 SYDVKM, per germline. DNA for the CDR3: TGTGCCAGCAGTCCGGAGACTAGCGGGCAAGAGACCCAGTACTTC. Translated, it gives CASSPETSGQETQYF.

CDR3 DNA sequence: TGTGCCAGCAGTGACTCGGCAGGGGCTGGAAACACCATATATTTT. It codes for CASSDSAGAGNTIYF. This rearrangement joins TRBV6-1 to TRBJ1-3; a weak D match, TRBD1 (6 bases). Germline V lookup: CDR1 MNHNS, CDR2 SASEGT. The CDR3 is 15 residues long. Trimming shortened V by 3 bases and J by 2 bases, and 11 bases separated the two germline ends.

V usage is TRBV27 and J usage is TRBJ1-2, with a tentative D call TRBD1 (5 bases). The V gene's germline CDR1 is MNHEY and CDR2 SMNVEV (reference sequence). The ends were cut back, 2 bases at V and 6 bases at J, with 10 bases in the middle. The CDR3 is 13 residues long. The CDR3 bases are TGTGCCAGCAGTTTAGGGGGGACCCATGGCTACACCTTC. Translated, it gives CASSLGGTHGYTF.